These 17 T cell receptor beta chains came from one sample sequenced in a study of blood T cell repertoires in COVID-19. Method: immunoSEQ multiplex PCR; TCRdb's copy keeps in-frame clones and lacks some. The table shows roughly 150,000 clones, with 90% occurring only once. Sequencing was carried out using peripheral blood. These receptor sequences come from a man in his 60s with active or convalescent COVID-19.

The chain uses TRBV30 and TRBJ2-7; D unresolved. The germline V gene encodes CDR1 GTSNPN and CDR2 SVGIG (reference sequence). This CDR3 region has 12 residues. V gave up 2 bases and J gave up 3 bases, with 8 bases separating them. The CDR3 sequence is CAWSPNSYEQYF. CDR3 nucleotide sequence: TGTGCCTGGAGTCCAAACAGCTACGAGCAGTACTTC.

This rearrangement joins TRBV6-5 to TRBJ1-6, with a weak D call TRBD1 (6 bases). With 7 bases removed from V and 5 bases from J, the gap between germline ends came to 15 bases. The germline gives CDR1 MNHEY, CDR2 SVGAGI. The CDR3 covers 15 residues. CDR3: CASIPWTADNSPLHF. CDR3 sequence (DNA): TGTGCCAGCATTCCTTGGACAGCAGATAATTCACCCCTCCACTTT.

This sequence joins TRBV19 and TRBJ1-5; D ambiguous. Germline V CDR1 and CDR2: LNHDA, SQIVND (reference sequence). There are 15 residues in the CDR3. Between the trimmed V and J ends, which lost 4 bases and 2 bases, there was a span of 12 bases. CDR3 sequence: CASSRQDIGNQPQHF. The CDR3 DNA follows: TGTGCCAGTAGTAGACAAGACATCGGCAATCAGCCCCAGCATTTT.

This sequence joins TRBV4-1 and TRBJ2-7, with D hard to call. The V end lost 6 bases, the J end lost 3 bases, and 18 bases lay between the germline ends. Germline V gene data show CDR1 as MGHRA and CDR2 as YSYEKL. The CDR3 extends over 15 amino acids. The DNA for the CDR3 is TGCGCCAGCAGACCGGCGCTAGGCAGTGACTACGAGCAGTACTTC. It is translated as CASRPALGSDYEQYF.

The V call is TRBV19, the J call TRBJ1-1; 9 bases align to TRBD1. The CDR3 loop spans 15 amino acids. V dropped 3 bases and J dropped 4; count of bases not matched to a gene: 6. Germline assignment: CDR1 LNHDA and CDR2 SQIVND (reference sequence). The CDR3 coding sequence is TGTGCCAGTAGTATCCCACAGGGGGCGGGCACTGAAGCTTTCTTT. It yields the protein CASSIPQGAGTEAFF.

This clone was recorded once. This chain joins TRBV6-1 and TRBJ1-5, with D unresolved. Between the trimmed V and J ends, which lost 0 bases and 6 bases, there was a span of 15 bases. The length of the CDR3 is 16 residues. Germline V gives CDR1 MNHNS, CDR2 SASEGT. CDR3 sequence: CASSEAFGRGGQPQHF. The CDR3 nucleotides are TGTGCCAGCAGTGAAGCGTTTGGCCGGGGTGGTCAGCCCCAGCATTTT.

The V and J genes are TRBV6-5 and TRBJ2-3; 7 bases agree with TRBD1. Trimming removed 6 bases from V and 0 bases from J; junction bases left unmatched: 3. The CDR3 is made up of 14 amino acids. CDR1 is MNHEY, CDR2 SVGAGI, per germline. The CDR3 nucleotides read TGTGCCAGCAGCCCGGGACAGAGCACAGATACGCAGTATTTT. It codes for CASSPGQSTDTQYF.

Comments on this clone: This CDR3 is also generated by other DNA sequences in the sample. V usage is TRBV5-1 and J usage is TRBJ2-1, with TRBD1 matching 9 bases. The CDR3 extends over 14 amino acids. V shed 5 bases and J 5 bases; nucleotides not matched to a gene: 5. Looked up from germline, CDR1 is SGHRS and CDR2 is YFSETQ. The CDR3 loop reads CASSSDRGNNEQFF. The CDR3 DNA reads TGCGCCAGCAGTTCGGACAGGGGAAACAATGAGCAGTTCTTC.

The chain couples TRBV6-5 to TRBJ2-1; 7 bases are shared with TRBD2. The CDR3 is made up of 14 amino acids. Trimming at V came to 3 bases and at J to 6 bases, leaving 5 bases not matched to a gene. Looked up from germline, CDR1 is MNHEY and CDR2 is SVGAGI. The DNA for the CDR3 is TGTGCCAGCAGTTATGGACTAGTCGGCAATGAGCAGTTCTTC. It codes for CASSYGLVGNEQFF.

This clone was recorded a few times. The rearrangement uses TRBV5-1 and TRBJ1-1, with TRBD1 as a possible D gene (6 bases). V lost 4 bases to trimming and J lost 2 bases, with 9 bases between them. CDR1 is SGHRS, CDR2 YFSETQ, per germline. The CDR3 contains 13 residues. In DNA form, the CDR3 reads TGCGCCAGCAGCCTCAGGGGTAACACTGAAGCTTTCTTT. The encoded protein is CASSLRGNTEAFF.

The gene calls are TRBV5-6 and TRBJ2-2; D may be TRBD1 (5 bases). CDR1 is SGHDT and CDR2 is YYEEEE in the germline V gene. Trimming removed 4 bases at V and 1 base at J, with 8 bases between. This CDR3 comprises 14 residues. The CDR3 DNA reads TGTGCCAGCAGCCCAGGACAGAACACCGGGGAGCTGTTTTTT. This codes for CASSPGQNTGELFF.

CDR3 protein: CASSFTSANEQFF. DNA of the CDR3: TGTGCCAGCAGCTTTACTAGCGCCAATGAGCAGTTCTTC. This chain joins TRBV5-4 and TRBJ2-1; 7 nucleotides align to TRBD2. The CDR3 covers 13 residues. Losses at the gene ends were 2 bases for V and 6 bases for J; bases not matched to a gene: 2. Germline values: CDR1 SGHNT, CDR2 YYREEE (reference sequence).

The chain links TRBV12-3 or TRBV12-4 to TRBJ2-5, with D possibly TRBD1 on 6 matching bases. Deletions cut 4 bases from V and 6 bases from J, with 12 bases between. CDR3 size: 13 residues. CDR3 sequence (DNA): TGTGCCAGCAGTTGGAGCCAGGGGCAGACCCAGTACTTC. Residues: CASSWSQGQTQYF.

The V and J genes are TRBV28 and TRBJ1-4; D possibly corresponds to TRBD1 (6 bases). The germline V and J ends were trimmed by 5 bases and 11 bases, with 21 bases remaining between them. Germline V CDR1 and CDR2: MDHEN, SYDVKM. The CDR3 covers 15 residues. The CDR3 DNA reads TGTGCCAGCAGTCCCCACCGCGGGGGGCGGGCGAAACTGTTTTTT. It yields the protein CASSPHRGGRAKLFF.

V and J are TRBV2 and TRBJ2-5; the match to TRBD1 covers 9 bases. V gave up 7 bases and J gave up 4 bases; unmatched junction bases: 13. The length of the CDR3 is 16 residues. Germline CDR1 reads SNHLY; CDR2 reads FYNNEI. CDR3 amino acids: CASIKRGTGLPETQYF. In DNA form, the CDR3 reads TGTGCCAGCATCAAAAGGGGGACAGGGCTCCCAGAGACCCAGTACTTC.

The rearrangement links TRBV9 to TRBJ2-3; D is undetermined. The CDR3 has 14 amino acids. The V gene's germline CDR1 is SGDLS and CDR2 YYNGEE. V dropped 6 bases and J dropped 3 bases, with 14 bases sitting between them. The CDR3 reads CASTERIWTDTQYF. In DNA, the CDR3 is TGTGCCAGCACTGAGAGGATTTGGACAGATACGCAGTATTTT.

This chain uses TRBV5-4 with TRBJ1-6, with a possible D match to TRBD1 (5 bases). The V end lost 5 bases, the J end lost 1 base, and 16 bases lay between the germline ends. Germline CDR1 is SGHNT and CDR2 is YYREEE (reference sequence). This CDR3 region has 17 residues. The CDR3 reads CASSMGSGRSYNSPLHF. For the CDR3, the DNA is TGTGCCAGCAGTATGGGATCAGGGAGGTCCTATAATTCACCCCTCCACTTT.